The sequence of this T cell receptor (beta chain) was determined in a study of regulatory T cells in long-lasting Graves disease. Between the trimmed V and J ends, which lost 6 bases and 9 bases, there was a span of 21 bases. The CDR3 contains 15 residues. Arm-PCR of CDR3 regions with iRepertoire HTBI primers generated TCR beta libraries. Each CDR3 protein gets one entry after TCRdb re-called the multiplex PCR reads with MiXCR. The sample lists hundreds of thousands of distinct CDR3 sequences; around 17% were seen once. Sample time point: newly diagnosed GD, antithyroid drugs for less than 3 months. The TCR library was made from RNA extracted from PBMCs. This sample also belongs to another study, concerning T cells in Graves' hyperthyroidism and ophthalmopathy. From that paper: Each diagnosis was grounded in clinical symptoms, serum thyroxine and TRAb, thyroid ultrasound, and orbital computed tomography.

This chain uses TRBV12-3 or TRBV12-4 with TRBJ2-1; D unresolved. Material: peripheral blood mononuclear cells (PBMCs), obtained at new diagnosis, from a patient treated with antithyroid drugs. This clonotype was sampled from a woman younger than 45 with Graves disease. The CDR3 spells CASSALVRSGSEQFF. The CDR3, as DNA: TGTGCCAGCAGCGCGCTGGTAAGGAGTGGTTCTGAGCAGTTCTTC.